Listed here is a single T cell receptor (beta chain). Its antigen is unknown. Controls matched for sex and age were healthy donors. The data derive from a study of CD8 T cells in Susac syndrome. Study-wide results and caveats: As the study acknowledged, the number of individuals in its TCR sequencing and HLA analysis was relatively small.

Reverse transcription used about 0.45 to 1 ug RNA and random hexamers. Using its own MiXCR run on the immunoSEQ multiplex PCR reads, TCRdb lists one record per CDR3 protein. Among around 200,000 distinct CDR3 sequences listed, 85% to 95% were seen once. Trimming cost V 3 bases and J 3 bases, with 9 bases left between them. Per the germline V gene, CDR1 is LGHDT and CDR2 is YNNKEL (reference sequence). The length of the CDR3 is 13 residues. Material for sequencing was CD4+ T cells from PBMCs. The receptor's source is a human donor in good health. V and J are TRBV3-1 and TRBJ2-7; the D is unclear. Here the CDR3 DNA reads TGTGCCAGCAGCCACGGGTCCCACTACGAGCAGTACTTC. It yields the protein CASSHGSHYEQYF.